Listed below are T cell receptor beta chains from one sample, sequenced in a study of CD8 T cells in ankylosing spondylitis. TCRdb redid the calling of the 5' RACE reads with MiXCR, one entry per CDR3 protein. The sample lists about 510,000 distinct CDR3 sequences, over 4% occurring once. Sequenced material: blood, either unsorted or a sorted T cell fraction (not recorded which). These receptors came from a male donor with ankylosing spondylitis. The CDR3 runs from the conserved cysteine through the conserved F or W. The D gene is left open where the match is weak. Size values are once, few and many counts, or a class for expanded clones, and some rows have none.

TRBV10-3	many	.	TRBJ2-2	CAISESRTKNTGELFF	TGTGCCATCAGTGAGTCCCGGACAAAGAACACCGGGGAGCTGTTTTTT
TRBV11-1	.	TRBD2	TRBJ2-1	CASSLATLSGGPGYEQFF	TGTGCCAGCAGCTTAGCAACTTTGTCGGGGGGGCCTGGCTATGAGCAGTTCTTC
TRBV7-9	many	TRBD2	TRBJ2-1	CASSPPRTSGLNEQFF	TGTGCCAGCAGCCCCCCCAGGACTAGCGGTCTTAATGAGCAGTTCTTC
TRBV10-2	many	TRBD1	TRBJ1-3	CAAAQGANGNTIYF	TGCGCCGCCGCGCAGGGGGCGAACGGAAACACCATATATTTT
TRBV5-1	many	.	TRBJ1-1	CASRNRADPGTEAFF	TGCGCCAGCAGGAATCGGGCAGATCCGGGGACTGAAGCTTTCTTT
TRBV7-3	many	.	TRBJ1-1	CASSLSRDVNTEAFF	TGTGCCAGCAGCTTATCTCGGGACGTGAACACTGAAGCTTTCTTT
TRBV7-2	many	.	TRBJ1-2	CASSLMKGVYGYTF	TGTGCCAGCAGCTTAATGAAAGGGGTCTATGGCTACACCTTC
TRBV10-3	many	.	TRBJ2-7	CASGPSEGYEQYF	TGTGCCAGTGGGCCCTCGGAGGGCTACGAGCAGTACTTC
TRBV15	many	.	TRBJ1-5	CATSSYGQGNQPQHF	TGTGCCACCAGCTCCTACGGGCAGGGGAATCAGCCCCAGCATTTT
TRBV7-2	many	TRBD1	TRBJ1-5	CASSLQGQGTWQPQHF	TGTGCCAGCAGCTTACAGGGACAGGGGACCTGGCAGCCCCAGCATTTT
TRBV6-1	many	TRBD2	TRBJ2-7	CASNGGRAYEQYF	TGTGCCAGCAACGGCGGGAGGGCCTACGAGCAGTACTTC
TRBV20-1	.	TRBD1	TRBJ1-4	CSALGQVATNEKLFF	TGCAGTGCTCTAGGACAGGTTGCAACTAATGAAAAACTGTTTTTT
TRBV10-3	many	TRBD1	TRBJ2-5	CAISDGTVRETQYF	TGTGCCATCAGTGATGGGACAGTCCGGGAGACCCAGTACTTC
TRBV21-1	many	.	TRBJ2-1	CAGKAGDSYNEQFF	TGTGCTGGGAAGGCGGGCGATTCCTACAATGAGCAGTTCTTC
TRBV28	many	.	TRBJ2-7	CASSPFTGMSSYEQYF	TGTGCCAGCAGTCCCTTTACAGGGATGAGCTCCTACGAGCAGTACTTC
TRBV9	few	.	TRBJ1-1	CASSGGAGWRTEAFF	TGTGCCAGCAGCGGAGGGGCAGGGTGGAGAACTGAAGCTTTCTTT
TRBV24-1	many	TRBD1	TRBJ2-3	CATSDPGTDYTDTQYF	TGTGCCACCAGTGACCCTGGGACAGATTACACAGATACGCAGTATTTT
TRBV7-2	many	.	TRBJ2-5	CASSLNAAGTTLF	TGTGCCAGCAGCTTAAACGCTGCGGGGACAACTCTATTC
TRBV2	.	.	TRBJ2-1	CASGGSDEQFF	TGTGCCAGCGGAGGATCCGATGAGCAGTTCTTC
TRBV19	few	.	TRBJ2-1	CASSFLIGGQFF	TGTGCCAGTAGTTTCCTCATCGGTGGGCAGTTCTTC
TRBV15	many	.	TRBJ2-7	CATSRDLDTTYEQYF	TGTGCCACCAGCAGAGATTTGGACACGACCTACGAGCAGTACTTC
TRBV20-1	many	.	TRBJ2-1	CSARDGLVSNEQFF	TGCAGTGCTAGAGATGGGCTAGTATCCAATGAGCAGTTCTTC
TRBV5-1	.	.	TRBJ1-2	CASSFMTGSYGYTF	TGCGCCAGCAGCTTCATGACAGGCTCCTATGGCTACACCTTC
TRBV5-1	.	TRBD2	TRBJ2-7	CASSLASYQRDRPLYEQYF	TGCGCCAGCAGCTTGGCCTCTTATCAGCGGGACCGCCCCCTCTACGAGCAGTACTTC